The clone carrying this T cell receptor (beta chain) was counted ten times or more. What it binds is not known. The junction departs from the called germline gene at one end, perhaps through a read error. The data stem from a study of early T cells in non-severe SARS-CoV-2 infection. At the level of the study: Investigators sequenced bulk RNA drawn from unsorted whole blood, and chains remained unpaired. General study findings and limits: Sequences matched to VDJdb favored anti-spike CD8 responses, while private and CD4 specificities were missed.

This CDR3 is built from 13 residues. CDR1 is SGHNT, CDR2 YENEEA, per germline. Individual cDNA molecules received unique molecular identifiers during library preparation. TCRdb called the 5' RACE reads again in MiXCR, with one record for every CDR3 protein. This table holds about 64,000 distinct CDR3 sequences, 4.9% found once. The V call is TRBV11-3, the J call TRBJ1-1; D ambiguous. The clonotype was recovered from an adult who was a healthcare worker with PCR-confirmed SARS-CoV-2 infection or an uninfected control (not recorded which). Sequencing was done on a sample of whole blood. The CDR3 spells CASSLDSNTEAFF. The CDR3 region has the DNA TGTGCCAGCAGCCTAGACTCGAACACTGAAGCTTTCTTT.